These T cell receptor beta chains were read from a single sample in a study of blood T cell repertoires in COVID-19. Profiled with immunoSEQ multiplex PCR; TCRdb holds only in-frame clones, not every one. The table records under 200,000 clones, roughly 90% of them present only once. The sequenced material came from peripheral blood. These receptor sequences come from a man in his late teens or twenties with active or convalescent COVID-19. Each CDR3 is given with its conserved first and last residue. Fields, in order: J gene, clone size, V gene, D gene, CDR3 protein, CDR3 DNA. D genes are given only for firm matches. Only part of the rows carry a size: once, few, many, or a class if the clone is expanded.

TRBJ2-5 | - | TRBV25-1 | TRBD2 | CASSGGGQETQYF | TGTGCCAGCAGTGGCGGGGGCCAAGAGACCCAGTACTTC
TRBJ2-3 | - | TRBV10-3 | TRBD2 | CAISTGTSGGSTDTQYF | TGTGCCATCAGTACCGGGACTAGCGGGGGGAGCACAGATACGCAGTATTTT
TRBJ1-1 | - | TRBV27 | - | CASIPLGTRGYTEAFF | TGTGCCAGCATCCCCCTGGGGACAAGGGGATACACTGAAGCTTTCTTT
TRBJ1-2 | - | TRBV7-2 | TRBD1 | CASSLAPGQGDYGYTF | TGTGCCAGCAGCTTAGCCCCGGGACAGGGAGACTATGGCTACACCTTC
TRBJ1-1 | few | TRBV7-9 | - | CASSPDGRGAAFF | TGTGCCAGCAGCCCGGACGGTCGCGGGGCAGCTTTCTTT
TRBJ1-6 | - | TRBV27 | - | CASSTSAGDYNSPLHF | -
TRBJ1-2 | - | TRBV5-1 | TRBD1 | CASSPTTGYGYTF | TGCGCCAGCAGCCCGACGACAGGGTATGGCTACACCTTC
TRBJ2-7 | - | TRBV7-9 | TRBD2 | CASSLGSGGALDEQYF | TGTGCCAGCAGCTTAGGTAGCGGGGGGGCTCTGGACGAGCAGTACTTC
TRBJ2-1 | - | TRBV30 | - | CAWSPTSNEQFF | TGTGCCTGGAGTCCCACTTCCAATGAGCAGTTCTTC
TRBJ2-1 | - | TRBV7-6 | TRBD1 | CASTLTGASYNEQFF | TGTGCCAGCACCCTTACAGGGGCATCCTACAATGAGCAGTTCTTC
TRBJ2-1 | - | TRBV12-3/TRBV12-4 | - | CASSSIYNEQFF | TGTGCCAGCAGTTCCATCTACAATGAGCAGTTCTTC
TRBJ2-5 | many | TRBV24-1 | - | CATSDPSESQETQYF | TGTGCCACCAGTGATCCCTCGGAGAGTCAAGAGACCCAGTACTTC
TRBJ1-6 | - | TRBV9 | - | CASSPGKTYNSPLHF | TGTGCCAGCAGCCCAGGGAAGACTTATAATTCACCCCTCCACTTT
TRBJ1-1 | - | TRBV27 | TRBD1 | CASSLTAGGIEAFF | TGTGCCAGCAGTTTAACGGCAGGGGGCATTGAAGCTTTCTTT
TRBJ2-3 | few | TRBV4-1 | TRBD1 | CASSQSVLGGRTDTQYF | TGCGCCAGCAGCCAGTCGGTATTAGGGGGCCGGACAGATACGCAGTATTTT
TRBJ2-7 | - | TRBV5-4 | - | CASSFRAVPYEQYF | TGTGCCAGCAGCTTTAGAGCGGTGCCCTACGAGCAGTACTTC
TRBJ2-4 | - | TRBV5-5 | - | CASSQVDIQYF | TGTGCCAGCAGCCAGGTGGACATTCAGTACTTC
TRBJ1-4 | - | TRBV19 | TRBD1 | CASSVETGRADEKLFF | TGTGCCAGTAGTGTCGAGACAGGGCGGGCTGATGAAAAACTGTTTTTT
TRBJ1-1 | - | TRBV12-3/TRBV12-4 | TRBD1 | CASSAGTGKAFF | TGTGCCAGCAGCGCCGGGACAGGGAAAGCTTTCTTT
TRBJ2-5 | - | TRBV14 | TRBD2 | CASSPSGGRKETQYF | TGTGCCAGCAGCCCGAGCGGGGGTCGGAAGGAGACCCAGTACTTC
TRBJ2-7 | - | TRBV5-1 | TRBD1 | CASSQGALYEQYF | TGCGCCAGCAGCCAGGGGGCCCTCTACGAGCAGTACTTC
TRBJ1-1 | - | TRBV7-6 | TRBD1 | CASSPRQGTEAFF | TGTGCCAGCAGCCCAAGACAGGGGACTGAAGCTTTCTTT
TRBJ2-4 | - | TRBV7-2 | - | CASSLDTRLAKNIQYF | TGTGCCAGCAGCTTAGACACAAGATTAGCCAAAAACATTCAGTACTTC
TRBJ1-2 | - | TRBV24-1 | TRBD1 | CATSEGQNYGYTF | TGTGCCACCAGTGAGGGACAGAACTATGGCTACACCTTC
TRBJ1-1 | - | TRBV19 | - | CASTRGQIPLFF | TGTGCCAGTACCAGAGGACAGATCCCTCTCTTCTTT
TRBJ1-2 | once | TRBV29-1 | TRBD1 | CSVGQGANYGYTF | TGCAGCGTTGGCCAGGGGGCAAACTATGGCTACACCTTC
TRBJ1-1 | - | TRBV18 | TRBD1 | CASSPRDQGGYTEAFF | TGTGCCAGCTCACCTAGGGACCAGGGGGGATACACTGAAGCTTTCTTT
TRBJ1-2 | - | TRBV5-4 | - | CASSPVKGVAGYTF | TGTGCCAGCAGCCCGGTGAAGGGGGTCGCTGGCTACACCTTC
TRBJ2-1 | - | TRBV11-2 | - | CASSFYEQSYNEQFF | TGTGCCAGCAGCTTTTACGAACAATCCTACAATGAGCAGTTCTTC
TRBJ1-1 | - | TRBV27 | - | CASSLFMNTEAFF | TGTGCCAGCAGTTTATTCATGAACACTGAAGCTTTCTTT
TRBJ2-7 | - | TRBV7-6 | TRBD1 | CASSLAWDRGRHEQYF | TGTGCCAGCAGCTTAGCGTGGGACAGGGGGCGTCACGAGCAGTACTTC
TRBJ1-5 | - | TRBV6-5 | TRBD1 | CASRLTGVGGQPQHF | TGTGCCAGCAGATTGACAGGGGTTGGGGGTCAGCCCCAGCATTTT
TRBJ1-2 | - | TRBV19 | - | CASSPRSKNYGYTF | TGTGCCAGTAGTCCCCGTAGTAAAAACTATGGCTACACCTTC
TRBJ1-1 | - | TRBV6-5 | - | CASRPTGPGTEAFF | TGTGCCAGCAGACCTACAGGGCCGGGGACTGAAGCTTTCTTT
TRBJ1-1 | - | TRBV10-3 | - | CAISGEDTGNTEAFF | TGTGCCATCAGTGGGGAAGATACAGGAAACACTGAAGCTTTCTTT
TRBJ1-1 | - | TRBV5-1 | - | CASNVDNMNTEAFF | TGCGCCAGTAACGTGGACAACATGAACACTGAAGCTTTCTTT
TRBJ1-1 | - | TRBV11-2 | - | CASSLTDSTEAFF | TGTGCCAGCAGCTTAACCGACAGCACTGAAGCTTTCTTT
TRBJ2-3 | - | TRBV10-3 | TRBD2 | CAISGLGGSFVDTQYF | TGTGCCATCAGTGGTTTAGGCGGGAGCTTCGTAGATACGCAGTATTTT
TRBJ1-1 | - | TRBV18 | - | CASSPGKDRYLGTEAFF | TGTGCCAGCTCACCAGGGAAAGACAGGTATCTAGGCACTGAAGCTTTCTTT
TRBJ2-3 | - | TRBV9 | - | CASSFGQRSTDTQYF | TGTGCCAGCAGCTTCGGACAGAGAAGCACAGATACGCAGTATTTT
TRBJ1-5 | - | TRBV12-3/TRBV12-4 | - | CASSLMSIQPQHF | TGTGCCAGCAGTTTAATGAGTATTCAGCCCCAGCATTTT
TRBJ1-1 | - | TRBV9 | - | CASSVQGNTEAFF | TGTGCCAGCAGCGTACAGGGAAACACTGAAGCTTTCTTT